This T cell receptor (beta chain) was sequenced during a study of CD8+ T cells in alopecia areata. Across the study: The authors scored treated patients' severity by affected scalp percentage.

This clone was seen a few times. Other nucleotide sequences from this sample produce the same CDR3. This sample's treatment: oral pan-JAK inhibitor, 5-10 mg twice daily. Samples from alopecia areata patients were lesional scalp punch biopsies and peripheral blood. Reverse transcribed after extraction, RNA yielded cDNA as the sequencing template. Libraries were prepared by immunoSEQ multiplex PCR; TCRdb keeps only in-frame clonotypes and omits some of them. The sample lists tens of thousands of clones, roughly 50% occurring once. Germline lookup yields CDR1 SQVTM and CDR2 ANQGSEA. J gave up 1 base and V 6 bases, and 2 bases lay outside the gene matches. CDR3 size: 13 residues.

The chain couples TRBV29-1 to TRBJ2-7, with 11 bases aligning to TRBD2. This sample comprised CD8+ T cells sorted from blood, obtained at approximately week 37, from a patient treated with tofacitinib. The sequence came from a human donor with alopecia areata. The CDR3 protein is CSVTSGSSYEQYF. CDR3 nucleotides: TGCAGCGTCACTAGCGGGAGTTCCTACGAGCAGTACTTC.